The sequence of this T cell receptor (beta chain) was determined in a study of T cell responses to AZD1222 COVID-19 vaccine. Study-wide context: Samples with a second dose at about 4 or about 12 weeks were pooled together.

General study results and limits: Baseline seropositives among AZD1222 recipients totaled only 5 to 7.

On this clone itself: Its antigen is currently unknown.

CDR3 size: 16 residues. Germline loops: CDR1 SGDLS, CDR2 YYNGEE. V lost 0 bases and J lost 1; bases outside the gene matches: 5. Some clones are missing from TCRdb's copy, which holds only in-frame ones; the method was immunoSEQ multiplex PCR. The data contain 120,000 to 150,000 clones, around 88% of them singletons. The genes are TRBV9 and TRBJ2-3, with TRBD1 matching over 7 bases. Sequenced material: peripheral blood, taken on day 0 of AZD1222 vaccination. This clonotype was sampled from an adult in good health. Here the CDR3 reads CASSVGMTGRTDTQYF. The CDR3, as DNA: TGTGCCAGCAGCGTAGGAATGACAGGGCGCACAGATACGCAGTATTTT.